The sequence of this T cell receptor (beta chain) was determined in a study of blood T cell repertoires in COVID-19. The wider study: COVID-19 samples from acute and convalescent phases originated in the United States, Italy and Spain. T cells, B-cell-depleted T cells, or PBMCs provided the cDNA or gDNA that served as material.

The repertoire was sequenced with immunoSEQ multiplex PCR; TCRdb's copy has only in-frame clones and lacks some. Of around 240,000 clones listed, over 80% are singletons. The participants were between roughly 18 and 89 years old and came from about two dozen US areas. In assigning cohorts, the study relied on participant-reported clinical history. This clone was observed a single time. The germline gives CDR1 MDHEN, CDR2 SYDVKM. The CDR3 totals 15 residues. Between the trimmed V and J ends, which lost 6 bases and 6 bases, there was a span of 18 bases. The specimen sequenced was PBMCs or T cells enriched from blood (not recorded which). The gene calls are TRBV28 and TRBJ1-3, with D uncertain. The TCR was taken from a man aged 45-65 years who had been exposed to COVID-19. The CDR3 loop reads CASSSFRQALNTIYF. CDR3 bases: TGTGCCAGCAGCTCTTTTAGGCAAGCGTTAAACACCATATATTTT.